These 11 T cell receptor beta chains share one sample of origin, sequenced in a study of long-term antiretroviral therapy in people with HIV. This was the immunoSEQ v3.0 assay at survey level. Produced via immunoSEQ multiplex PCR; TCRdb's table is partial and in-frame only. The sample records 9,000 to 15,000 clones, 60% to 85% being singletons. Sample: unsorted PBMCs, taken 0.8 years before starting antiretroviral therapy. These receptors came from a middle-aged woman with HIV.

The chain employs TRBV5-1 and TRBJ2-1, with 14 bases fitting TRBD2. Germline V gene sequence: CDR1 SGHRS, CDR2 YFSETQ. The ends lost 4 bases at V and 7 bases at J; junction bases unmatched: 4. CDR3 size: 15 residues. CDR3 nucleotide sequence: TGCGCCAGCAGCCCCTGGACTAGCGGGGGGAATGAGCAGTTCTTC. It is translated as CASSPWTSGGNEQFF.

V and J are TRBV7-9 and TRBJ1-1; 9 nucleotides agree with TRBD1. V lost 5 bases to trimming and J lost 4 bases; unmatched junction nucleotides: 8. The germline V gene encodes CDR1 SEHNR and CDR2 FQNEAQ (reference sequence). The CDR3 runs 15 residues. The DNA for the CDR3 is TGTGCCAGCAGCATACTTACAGGGGGCACCACTGAAGCTTTCTTT. This gives the protein CASSILTGGTTEAFF.

The CDR3 loop is CASTTQPGGENTIYF. The CDR3 DNA is TGTGCCAGCACCACACAACCAGGGGGCGAAAACACCATATATTTT. The genes are TRBV18 and TRBJ1-3; 8 bases are shared with TRBD1. The CDR3 runs 15 residues. V was clipped by 8 bases and J by 6 bases; unmatched bases: 12. Germline V lookup: CDR1 KGHSH, CDR2 LQKENI.

The chain recombines TRBV4-1 with TRBJ1-1, with D unresolved. Germline values: CDR1 MGHRA, CDR2 YSYEKL. CDR3 length equals 13 residues. V was trimmed by 2 bases and J by 1 base, leaving 5 bases between them. The CDR3 bases are TGCGCCAGCAGCCAATCCCGGAACACTGAAGCTTTCTTT. Amino acid sequence: CASSQSRNTEAFF.

The V gene is TRBV18, the J gene TRBJ1-3, with no clear D. From germline, CDR1 is KGHSH and CDR2 LQKENI. The germline V and J ends were trimmed by 8 bases and 6 bases, with 23 bases remaining between them. The CDR3 extends over 16 amino acids. The CDR3 nucleotides are TGTGCCAGCCCCTTGGAAGGACGGAAACTTCTAAACACCATATATTTT. Protein: CASPLEGRKLLNTIYF.

V is TRBV5-1 and J is TRBJ2-3, with D perhaps TRBD2 (6 bases). This CDR3 region has 13 residues. V was clipped by 0 bases and J by 6 bases, with 8 bases between them. Germline CDR1 SGHRS, CDR2 YFSETQ. CDR3: CASSLEGRDTQYF. The CDR3 region has the DNA TGCGCCAGCAGCTTGGAAGGGAGGGATACGCAGTATTTT. Filled out from reference TRBV5-1 and TRBJ2-3, the complete variable domain reads KAGVTQTPRYLIKTRGQQVTLSCSPISGHRSVSWYQQTPGQGLQFLFEYFSETQRNKGNFPGRFSGRQFSNSRSEMNVSTLELGDSALYLCASSLEGRDTQYFGPGTRLTVL.

This chain links TRBV2 with TRBJ1-1, with 10 bases fitting TRBD1. V lost 5 bases to trimming and J lost 7 bases; unmatched junction nucleotides: 10. CDR3 length: 15 amino acids. The V gene's germline CDR1 is SNHLY and CDR2 FYNNEI. CDR3 sequence: CASSSGTGERNEAFF. CDR3 nucleotide sequence: TGTGCCAGCAGTTCAGGGACAGGGGAACGCAATGAAGCTTTCTTT.

The J gene is TRBJ2-1, the V gene TRBV19; possible D gene TRBD2, 6 bases. Trimming took 3 bases from V and 3 from J, leaving 15 bases between them. Germline loops: CDR1 LNHDA, CDR2 SQIVND (reference sequence). This CDR3 region has 16 residues. The chain's CDR3 is CASSIGRDLYYNEQFF. The CDR3 DNA reads TGTGCCAGTAGTATCGGGCGGGACCTCTACTACAATGAGCAGTTCTTC.

The chain combines TRBV2 with TRBJ1-3, with D hard to call. Trimming shortened V by 4 bases and J by 0 bases, and 10 bases separated the two germline ends. The CDR3 has 15 amino acids. CDR1 and CDR2 from the germline V gene are SNHLY and FYNNEI. The CDR3 nucleotides read TGTGCCAGCAGTGGCCAGAGCAGCTCTGGAAACACCATATATTTT. Its translation: CASSGQSSSGNTIYF.

V gene TRBV28 combines with J gene TRBJ2-7; D possibly matches TRBD1 or TRBD2 (5 bases each). This CDR3 contains 13 residues. Trimming stripped 7 bases from V and 0 bases from J, with 10 bases between. Germline V lookup: CDR1 MDHEN, CDR2 SYDVKM. CDR3 in DNA: TGTGCCAGCAAGGGACGGAACTCCTACGAGCAGTACTTC. This sequence encodes CASKGRNSYEQYF.

The chain carries TRBV4-3 and TRBJ2-1; no clear D gene. The CDR3 consists of 15 residues. Looked up from germline, CDR1 is LGHNA and CDR2 is YSLEER. Deletions cut 1 base from V and 1 base from J, with 8 bases between. The CDR3 sequence is CASSQGQVSYNEQFF. CDR3 in DNA: TGCGCCAGCAGCCAAGGCCAAGTTTCCTACAATGAGCAGTTCTTC.